This passage covers 26 T cell receptor beta chains from one sample sequenced in a study of T and B cells in COVID-19 patients. Multiplex PCR with BIOMED2 TRB-A/B primer pools amplified TRB rearrangements. Via MiXCR, TCRdb re-called the multiplex PCR reads, giving one row per CDR3 protein. The data contain roughly 4,800 distinct CDR3 sequences, 20% to 25% of them singletons. Each TRB amplification used roughly 220-550 ng of genomic DNA from blood. Input material: blood. These TCRs come from a human donor with active COVID-19.

This clonotype was detected only a few times. A read error may produce the germline difference seen at one junction end. V gene TRBV20-1 combines with J gene TRBJ2-2, with 9 bases lining up with TRBD1. Germline values: CDR1 DFQATT, CDR2 SNEGSKA (reference sequence). This CDR3 is built from 15 residues. The CDR3 DNA is TGCAGTGCTCGAGAAAAGGACAGGGGAGCCGGGGAGCTGTTTTTT. The encoded protein is CSAREKDRGAGELFF.

The rearrangement uses TRBV18 and TRBJ1-1; 7 positions match TRBD1. The CDR3 is 14 amino acids. Germline lookup yields CDR1 KGHSH and CDR2 LQKENI. Trimming cost V 3 bases and J 0 bases; bases outside gene matches: 1. The CDR3 protein is CASSPGQLNTEAFF. The CDR3 coding sequence is TGTGCCAGCTCACCGGGACAGCTGAACACTGAAGCTTTCTTT. Full variable domain (remainder filled in from reference TRBV18 and TRBJ1-1): NAGVMQNPRHLVRRRGQEARLRCSPMKGHSHVYWYRQLPEEGLKFMVYLQKENIIDESGMPKERFSAEFPKEGPSILRIQQVVRGDSAAYFCASSPGQLNTEAFFGQGTRLTVV.

This chain connects TRBV19 to TRBJ1-5; 8 bases match TRBD1. The trim removed 3 bases at V and 6 bases at J, leaving 7 bases unmatched. Germline CDR1 LNHDA, CDR2 SQIVND (reference sequence). This CDR3 is built from 15 residues. The CDR3, as DNA: TGTGCCAGTAGTATTTCCCCCAGGGGGCTTCAGCCCCAGCATTTT. Its protein is CASSISPRGLQPQHF.

This clonotype was detected only a few times. V gene TRBV5-1 combines with J gene TRBJ1-4; 8 bases align to TRBD1. The J segment lost 4 bases and the V segment lost 4 bases, leaving 6 bases of the junction unmatched. This CDR3 contains 15 residues. Per the germline V gene, CDR1 is SGHRS and CDR2 is YFSETQ. DNA of the CDR3: TGCGCCAGCAGCCAAGGGACAGGTGATAATGAAAAACTGTTTTTT. Translating gives CASSQGTGDNEKLFF.

This clonotype was picked up a small number of times. The V and J genes are TRBV4-2 and TRBJ2-4; 8 bases line up with TRBD1. This CDR3 has 14 residues. Germline V gene lookup returns CDR1 LGHNA and CDR2 YNFKEQ. V lost 2 bases to trimming and J lost 5 bases; unmatched junction nucleotides: 2. The CDR3 DNA is TGTGCCAGCAGCCAATGGGACAGGCAAAACATTCAGTACTTC. Translated, it gives CASSQWDRQNIQYF.

In this sample, this clonotype turned up a few times. CDR3 coding DNA: TGTGCCAGCAGCTTAGGGAATGAACAGGGGGCCTACTATGGCTACACCTTC. It encodes CASSLGNEQGAYYGYTF. V is TRBV11-2 and J is TRBJ1-2; 9 bases map to TRBD1. Germline V gene lookup returns CDR1 SGHAT and CDR2 FQNNGV. V trimming: 1 base; J trimming: 3 bases; junction bases outside the gene matches: 9. The CDR3 is 17 residues long.

The CDR3 is CSARATGGINYGYTF. The CDR3 DNA sequence: TGCAGTGCTAGAGCGACAGGGGGCATTAACTATGGCTACACCTTC. This sequence joins TRBV20-1 and TRBJ1-2, with TRBD1 matching 10 bases. The CDR3 loop spans 15 amino acids. V lost 1 base to trimming and J lost 1 base; unmatched junction nucleotides: 3. CDR1 DFQATT and CDR2 SNEGSKA come from the germline V gene (reference sequence).

This clonotype is termed medium-sized. The rearrangement uses TRBV6-2 or TRBV6-3 and TRBJ2-3; 14 bases agree with TRBD2. The ends lost 8 bases at V and 7 bases at J; junction bases unmatched: 11. Germline V gives CDR1 MNHEY, CDR2 SVGEGT. The CDR3 totals 16 residues. CDR3 DNA: TGTGCCAGCCGATGGGGGACTAGCGGGAGTTGGAATACGCAGTATTTT. Protein sequence: CASRWGTSGSWNTQYF.

Within the sample, this clonotype is medium-sized. The chain recombines TRBV5-4 with TRBJ2-5; D remains unclear. V was clipped by 5 bases and J by 2 bases, with 7 bases between them. This CDR3 is built from 12 residues. Germline loops: CDR1 SGHNT, CDR2 YYREEE (reference sequence). The DNA for the CDR3 is TGTGCCAGCAGGGCTGGGCAAGAGACCCAGTACTTC. The encoded protein is CASRAGQETQYF.

This clonotype was seen a handful of times. V is TRBV10-2 and J is TRBJ2-3; D uncertain. The germline CDR1 and CDR2 sequences are WSHSY and SAAADI. The CDR3 is 15 amino acids. Between the trimmed V and J ends, which lost 0 bases and 0 bases, there was a span of 7 bases. CDR3 sequence: CASSESTVSTDTQYF. The CDR3 nucleotides are TGCGCCAGCAGTGAGTCGACCGTTAGCACAGATACGCAGTATTTT.

CDR3 nucleotide sequence: TGTGCCAGCAGCTTAGAGCTCGGCGAGCAGTACTTC. As protein: CASSLELGEQYF. V and J are TRBV7-9 and TRBJ2-7; D is unresolved. This CDR3 contains 12 residues. Germline V gives CDR1 SEHNR, CDR2 FQNEAQ (reference sequence). The V end lost 1 base, the J end lost 6 bases, and 7 bases lay between the germline ends.

This clonotype showed up many times. The chain has TRBV5-3 and TRBJ2-1; unclear D gene. TRBV5-3 is noted as an ORF with a role that remains uncertain. The CDR3 covers 15 residues. V lost 2 bases to trimming and J lost 8 bases, with 17 bases between them. DNA for the CDR3: TGTGCCAGAAGCTTTCTATGCCTCCACGGCGATGAGCAGTTCTTC. It encodes CARSFLCLHGDEQFF.

In its sample, this clonotype was seen a few times. This chain connects TRBV6-6 to TRBJ1-1; D gene ambiguous. V was trimmed by 2 bases and J by 1 base, leaving 8 bases between them. CDR1 is MNHNY, CDR2 SVGAGI, per germline (reference sequence). This CDR3 has 14 amino acids. The CDR3 region is CASSYLGRNTEAFF. For the CDR3, the DNA is TGTGCCAGCAGTTACCTGGGCAGGAACACTGAAGCTTTCTTT.

In this sample, this clonotype is medium-sized. This chain connects TRBV15 to TRBJ2-7; D unresolved. The CDR3 consists of 13 residues. Trimming took 11 bases from V and 3 from J, leaving 17 bases between them. The germline V gene has CDR1 LNHNV and CDR2 YYDKDF (reference sequence). CDR3 sequence reads: CAPPLCPLYEQYF. In DNA, the CDR3 is TGTGCCCCCCCCCTATGCCCCCTCTACGAGCAGTACTTC. The complete variable domain, with remaining parts taken from reference TRBV15 and TRBJ2-7, reads DAMVIQNPRYQVTQFGKPVTLSCSQTLNHNVMYWYQQKSSQAPKLLFHYYDKDFNNEADTPDNFQSRRPNTSFCFLDIRSPGLGDTAMYLCAPPLCPLYEQYFGPGTRLTVT.

The chain joins TRBV5-1 to TRBJ2-7; tentatively, D is TRBD1 (6 bases). V lost 5 bases, J lost 0 bases, and 12 bases lay in between. Germline CDR1 reads SGHRS; CDR2 reads YFSETQ. This CDR3 is 14 amino acids long. For the CDR3, the DNA is TGCGCCAGCAGTAAAAACAGGGACTCCTACGAGCAGTACTTC. Translated: CASSKNRDSYEQYF.

By share, this clonotype counts as large. The rearrangement joins TRBV29-1 to TRBJ2-7; 9 bases fit TRBD2. This CDR3 has 13 amino acids. V was pared by 6 bases and J by 4 bases, with 7 bases of the junction left unmatched. Germline assignment: CDR1 SQVTM and CDR2 ANQGSEA. CDR3 loop: CSVAGTSRYEQYF. CDR3 nucleotides: TGCAGCGTGGCCGGGACTAGCCGATACGAGCAGTACTTC.

This clonotype is classed as medium-sized. The chain has TRBV6-4 and TRBJ2-1; no clear D gene. V gave up 2 bases and J gave up 6 bases, with 8 bases separating them. CDR1 and CDR2 from the germline V gene are MRHNA and SNTAGT. CDR3 size: 13 residues. The CDR3 protein is CASSDLARNEQFF. The CDR3 coding sequence is TGTGCCAGCAGTGACCTCGCGCGCAATGAGCAGTTCTTC.

This clonotype counts as medium-sized (0.01 to 0.1%). This chain links TRBV10-3 with TRBJ2-7; D is undetermined. The CDR3 contains 15 residues. CDR1 is ENHRY, CDR2 SYGVKD, per germline. V shed 4 bases and J shed 3 bases, with 16 bases lying between them. The CDR3 sequence: CAISGGDSRNYEQYF. The CDR3, as DNA: TGTGCCATCAGTGGAGGAGACTCCCGTAACTACGAGCAGTACTTC.

This clonotype was counted a few times. V and J are TRBV28 and TRBJ2-2; TRBD2 agrees at 7 bases. The germline gives CDR1 MDHEN, CDR2 SYDVKM. The ends lost 5 bases at V and 6 bases at J; junction bases unmatched: 6. The CDR3 covers 14 residues. The CDR3 coding sequence is TGTGCCAGCAGTCAAACTAGCGCCGCCGGGGAGCTGTTTTTT. Encoded protein: CASSQTSAAGELFF.

This chain's CDR3 is CASSWTSGRGYNEQFF. The DNA of the CDR3 is TGTGCCAGCAGTTGGACTAGCGGGAGGGGTTACAATGAGCAGTTCTTC. The chain is built from TRBV27 and TRBJ2-1, with 15 bases fitting TRBD2. The CDR3 is made up of 16 amino acids. From germline, CDR1 is MNHEY and CDR2 SMNVEV (reference sequence). With 4 bases clipped from V and 4 bases from J, the junction kept 2 bases outside the gene matches.

This clonotype is medium-sized (0.01 to 0.1%) within its sample. The V call is TRBV15, the J call TRBJ2-1; TRBD2 is a possible D gene (6 bases). V gave up 0 bases and J gave up 6 bases, with 15 bases separating them. The germline CDR1 and CDR2 sequences are LNHNV and YYDKDF (reference sequence). The CDR3 length is 16 residues. The CDR3 reads CATSRDLGLSPNEQFF. The CDR3 DNA reads TGTGCCACCAGCAGAGATTTGGGACTCAGTCCCAATGAGCAGTTCTTC.

This clonotype is labeled as medium-sized. The chain employs TRBV27 and TRBJ1-2, with TRBD1 matching 11 bases. Looked up from germline, CDR1 is MNHEY and CDR2 is SMNVEV (reference sequence). J was trimmed by 7 bases and V by 6 bases; bases with no gene match: 7. The CDR3 consists of 14 residues. DNA for the CDR3: TGTGCCAGCAGAGCGGGGGGGACAGGGGGTGGCTACACCTTC. It encodes CASRAGGTGGGYTF.

This clonotype rates as medium-sized. The J gene is TRBJ1-2, the V gene TRBV24-1; D remains ambiguous. Germline values: CDR1 KGHDR, CDR2 SFDVKD. The CDR3 has 12 residues. The V end was cut by 5 bases, the J end by 4 bases, with 7 bases between. The CDR3 sequence: CATSGLGYGYTF. The CDR3 region has the DNA TGTGCCACCAGTGGCCTAGGCTATGGCTACACCTTC.

This sequence joins TRBV20-1 and TRBJ2-6, with 9 positions matching TRBD2. J gave up 1 base and V 6 bases, and 19 bases lay outside the gene matches. Germline V lookup: CDR1 DFQATT, CDR2 SNEGSKA (reference sequence). This CDR3 contains 20 residues. In DNA, the CDR3 is TGCAGTGCCCCCAACCTTAGCGGGAGACAGACGCAATCTGGGGCCAACGTCCTGACTTTC. This gives the protein CSAPNLSGRQTQSGANVLTF.

This clonotype was seen only a few times. V is TRBV12-3 or TRBV12-4 and J is TRBJ1-5; TRBD1 might be the D (5 bases). The CDR3 consists of 15 residues. Trimming removed 7 bases at V and 1 base at J, with 14 bases between. The CDR3 protein is CASTSSRASNQPQHF. In DNA, the CDR3 is TGTGCCAGCACCTCTTCCAGGGCGAGCAATCAGCCCCAGCATTTT.

By frequency in the sample, this clonotype is medium-sized (0.01 to 0.1%). The chain carries TRBV6-2 or TRBV6-3 and TRBJ1-2; D not resolved. The ends were cut back, 5 bases at V and 3 bases at J, with 4 bases in the middle. Germline loops: CDR1 MNHEY, CDR2 SVGEGT. The CDR3 is made up of 11 amino acids. CDR3 residues: CASSGDYGYTF. The DNA of the CDR3 is TGTGCCAGCAGTGGGGACTATGGCTACACCTTC.